The 21 T cell receptor beta chains below were found in one sample sequenced in a study of blood T cell repertoires in COVID-19. Libraries were prepared by immunoSEQ multiplex PCR; TCRdb keeps only in-frame clonotypes and omits some of them. This table holds some 510,000 clones, roughly 90% found once. The specimen was PBMCs or T cells enriched from blood (not recorded which). These receptors were taken from a woman in her forties who had recovered from COVID-19.

CDR3 residues: CASRKLAGAYEQYF. In DNA, the CDR3 is TGTGCCAGCAGAAAACTAGCGGGGGCCTACGAGCAGTACTTC. The genes are TRBV2 and TRBJ2-7; TRBD2 agrees at 11 bases. J gave up 2 bases and V 6 bases, and 3 bases lay outside the gene matches. The germline V gene has CDR1 SNHLY and CDR2 FYNNEI. CDR3 size: 14 residues.

The V and J genes are TRBV4-2 and TRBJ2-1, with 9 bases fitting TRBD2. CDR3 length: 15 residues. Germline V gene sequence: CDR1 LGHNA, CDR2 YNFKEQ. V dropped 1 base and J dropped 9; count of bases not matched to a gene: 7. The CDR3 DNA reads as TGTGCCAGCAGCCAAGTTAGCGGGAGTGAAGTTGAGCAGTTCTTC. Protein sequence: CASSQVSGSEVEQFF.

CDR3 sequence (DNA): TGTGCCAGCAGCGTAGTCGGGGATAGATACAATGAGCAGTTCTTC. Translation gives CASSVVGDRYNEQFF. V gene TRBV9 combines with J gene TRBJ2-1, with D possibly TRBD2 on 5 matching bases. The germline CDR1 and CDR2 sequences are SGDLS and YYNGEE. The length of the CDR3 is 15 residues. The V and J ends lost 0 bases and 4 bases respectively, with 11 bases between them.

In this sample, this clone turned up once. The chain carries TRBV2 and TRBJ1-1; unclear D gene. The CDR3 is 12 amino acids. Looked up from germline, CDR1 is SNHLY and CDR2 is FYNNEI. V lost 7 bases and J lost 0, with 6 bases in between. The DNA of the CDR3 is TGTGCCAGCAACGAGATGAACACTGAAGCTTTCTTT. As protein: CASNEMNTEAFF.

The V gene is TRBV9, the J gene TRBJ1-2; D remains unclear. CDR3 length: 17 residues. The ends were cut back, 1 base at V and 6 bases at J, with 22 bases in the middle. Germline V gene lookup returns CDR1 SGDLS and CDR2 YYNGEE. The chain's CDR3 is CASSVKYLSPLPHGYTF. The CDR3 nucleotides are TGTGCCAGCAGCGTAAAGTATCTGAGTCCGCTACCCCATGGCTACACCTTC.

The V gene is TRBV7-6, the J gene TRBJ2-5; possible D gene TRBD2, 5 bases. V lost 5 bases, J lost 2 bases, and 9 bases lay in between. Germline V gene sequence: CDR1 SGHVS, CDR2 FNYEAQ. The CDR3 is made up of 13 amino acids. DNA of the CDR3: TGTGCCAGCAGCCGTTGGGAGCAAGAGACCCAGTACTTC. This codes for CASSRWEQETQYF.

The chain couples TRBV6-5 to TRBJ1-2; D remains ambiguous. V was clipped by 6 bases and J by 0 bases, with 14 bases between them. Germline values: CDR1 MNHEY, CDR2 SVGAGI. This CDR3 spans 15 amino acids. The CDR3 sequence: CASRGRAYSNYGYTF. CDR3 DNA sequence: TGTGCCAGCAGGGGGAGGGCCTATTCTAACTATGGCTACACCTTC.

The CDR3 region has the DNA TGTGCCATCAGTGAGGGGTTTGGAGGAGCAGACGAGTATCAGCCCCAGCATTTT. It translates to CAISEGFGGADEYQPQHF. V and J are TRBV10-3 and TRBJ1-5; D not resolved. Germline CDR1 ENHRY, CDR2 SYGVKD. The CDR3 is made up of 18 amino acids. The V and J ends lost 2 bases and 5 bases respectively, with 22 bases between them.

V gene TRBV18 combines with J gene TRBJ2-3; the match to TRBD1 covers 9 bases. CDR3 length equals 17 residues. Trimming removed 5 bases from V and 0 bases from J; junction bases left unmatched: 9. The germline V gene encodes CDR1 KGHSH and CDR2 LQKENI. For the CDR3, the DNA is TGTGCCAGCTCAGCCTCAACCGGGACAGGGAGCACAGATACGCAGTATTTT. Translated: CASSASTGTGSTDTQYF.

The chain links TRBV18 to TRBJ2-2, with D maybe TRBD2 (5 bases). V lost 2 bases, J lost 8 bases, and 15 bases lay in between. The CDR3 is made up of 15 amino acids. Looked up from germline, CDR1 is KGHSH and CDR2 is LQKENI. The CDR3 loop is CASSPSRPDLGELFF. CDR3 DNA sequence: TGTGCCAGCTCACCATCAAGACCGGACTTGGGGGAGCTGTTTTTT.

The sample holds a few counts of this clone. The chain carries TRBV19 and TRBJ1-1; weak D call: TRBD1 (6 bases). The V end was cut by 4 bases, the J end by 0 bases, with 15 bases between. Germline CDR1 is LNHDA and CDR2 is SQIVND (reference sequence). The CDR3 covers 16 residues. CDR3 region: CASSTTGTWMNTEAFF. The CDR3 bases are TGTGCCAGTAGTACGACTGGGACATGGATGAACACTGAAGCTTTCTTT.

This clone has just a few counts. This rearrangement joins TRBV3-1 (or the pseudogene TRBV3-2) to TRBJ2-3, with TRBD1 matching over 9 bases. The CDR3 runs to 14 residues. Trimming removed 2 bases from V and 6 bases from J; junction bases left unmatched: 3. Germline values: CDR1 LGHDT, CDR2 YNNKEL (reference sequence). CDR3 sequence: CASSQTGGGDTQYF. DNA of the CDR3: TGTGCCAGCAGCCAAACAGGGGGCGGTGATACGCAGTATTTT.

The rearrangement links TRBV15 to TRBJ1-1, with 8 bases that match TRBD1. This CDR3 has 14 residues. Trimming took 6 bases from V and 3 from J; bases not matched to a gene: 6. Germline V CDR1 and CDR2: LNHNV, YYDKDF (reference sequence). The CDR3 coding sequence is TGTGCCACCAGGGAGGGACAGGTGGACACTGAAGCTTTCTTT. Its protein product is CATREGQVDTEAFF.

The genes are TRBV7-2 and TRBJ2-1, with 9 bases that match TRBD2. The V segment lost 2 bases and the J segment 9 bases; nucleotides outside the gene matches: 5. Germline V lookup: CDR1 SGHTA, CDR2 FQGNSA. This CDR3 has 14 residues. CDR3 amino acids: CASSLSAGGSEQFF. The CDR3 coding sequence is TGTGCCAGCAGCTTATCCGCGGGAGGGAGTGAGCAGTTCTTC.

The V gene is TRBV7-2, the J gene TRBJ1-6; 10 bases are shared with TRBD1. The V gene end was trimmed by 5 bases and the J gene end by 8 bases; junction bases not matched to a gene: 6. Germline V gene sequence: CDR1 SGHTA, CDR2 FQGNSA. The CDR3 is 15 amino acids. The CDR3 region is CASSQRQGAYSPLHF. CDR3 DNA sequence: TGTGCCAGCAGCCAGAGACAGGGGGCATATTCACCCCTCCACTTT.

The V and J genes are TRBV5-5 and TRBJ1-1; D possibly corresponds to TRBD1 (5 bases). The V end lost 0 bases, the J end lost 1 base, and 13 bases lay between the germline ends. CDR3 length: 16 residues. The germline CDR1 and CDR2 sequences are SGHKS and YYEKEE (reference sequence). The DNA of the CDR3 is TGTGCCAGCAGCTTGGTAACGGGGGTGGGGAACACTGAAGCTTTCTTT. It specifies CASSLVTGVGNTEAFF.

This chain joins TRBV5-1 and TRBJ2-1; 7 nucleotides align to TRBD2. V lost 4 bases and J lost 5; bases outside the gene matches: 12. Germline V gives CDR1 SGHRS, CDR2 YFSETQ. The CDR3 has 16 residues. The CDR3 DNA sequence: TGCGCCAGCAGCACTGCGACTAGCTGGCGCGACAATGAGCAGTTCTTC. It translates to CASSTATSWRDNEQFF.

For the CDR3, the DNA is TGTGCCAGCAGCCGCGACAGGTTCGGAAGTTCACCCCTCCACTTT. Encoded protein: CASSRDRFGSSPLHF. This sequence joins TRBV7-9 and TRBJ1-6; D perhaps matches TRBD1 (6 bases). The CDR3 extends over 15 amino acids. V lost 5 bases and J 9 bases, leaving 17 bases between the germline ends. The V gene's germline CDR1 is SEHNR and CDR2 FQNEAQ (reference sequence).

This clone was observed once. The gene calls are TRBV7-2 and TRBJ2-1; 9 bases map to TRBD1. The CDR3 sequence is 16 residues long. V lost 3 bases, J lost 3 bases, and 6 bases stayed unmatched. In germline, CDR1 is SGHTA, CDR2 FQGNSA. The CDR3 sequence is CASSFAGTGSYNEQFF. CDR3 DNA: TGTGCCAGCAGCTTTGCCGGGACAGGGAGCTACAATGAGCAGTTCTTC.

This chain links TRBV18 with TRBJ2-3; 8 nucleotides agree with TRBD2. This CDR3 has 17 residues. The V segment lost 0 bases and the J segment 6 bases; nucleotides outside the gene matches: 11. Looked up from germline, CDR1 is KGHSH and CDR2 is LQKENI. CDR3 protein: CASSPPGDSGILDTQYF. CDR3 bases: TGTGCCAGCTCACCACCGGGGGATAGCGGGATTTTGGATACGCAGTATTTT. Using reference TRBV18 and TRBJ2-3 for the parts outside the CDR3, the full variable domain is NAGVMQNPRHLVRRRGQEARLRCSPMKGHSHVYWYRQLPEEGLKFMVYLQKENIIDESGMPKERFSAEFPKEGPSILRIQQVVRGDSAAYFCASSPPGDSGILDTQYFGPGTRLTVL.

The J gene is TRBJ1-5, the V gene TRBV5-5; TRBD1 matches at 7 bases. The germline CDR1 and CDR2 sequences are SGHKS and YYEKEE (reference sequence). The V and J ends lost 2 bases and 0 bases, in that order; junction bases with no gene match: 11. The CDR3 loop spans 18 amino acids. This chain's CDR3 is CASSLKAGGPISNQPQHF. CDR3 nucleotide sequence: TGTGCCAGCAGCTTAAAGGCAGGGGGACCGATTAGCAATCAGCCCCAGCATTTT.